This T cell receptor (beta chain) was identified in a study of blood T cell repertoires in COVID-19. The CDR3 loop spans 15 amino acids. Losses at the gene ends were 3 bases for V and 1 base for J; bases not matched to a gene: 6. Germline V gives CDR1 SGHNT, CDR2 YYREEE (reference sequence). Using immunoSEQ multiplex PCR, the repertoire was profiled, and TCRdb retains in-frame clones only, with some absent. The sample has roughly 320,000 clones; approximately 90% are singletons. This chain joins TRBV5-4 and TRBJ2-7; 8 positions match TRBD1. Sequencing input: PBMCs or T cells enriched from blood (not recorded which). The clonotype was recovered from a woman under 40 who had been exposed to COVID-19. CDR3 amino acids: CASSSRQGLSYEQYF. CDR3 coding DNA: TGTGCCAGCAGCTCCCGACAGGGGTTATCCTACGAGCAGTACTTC.